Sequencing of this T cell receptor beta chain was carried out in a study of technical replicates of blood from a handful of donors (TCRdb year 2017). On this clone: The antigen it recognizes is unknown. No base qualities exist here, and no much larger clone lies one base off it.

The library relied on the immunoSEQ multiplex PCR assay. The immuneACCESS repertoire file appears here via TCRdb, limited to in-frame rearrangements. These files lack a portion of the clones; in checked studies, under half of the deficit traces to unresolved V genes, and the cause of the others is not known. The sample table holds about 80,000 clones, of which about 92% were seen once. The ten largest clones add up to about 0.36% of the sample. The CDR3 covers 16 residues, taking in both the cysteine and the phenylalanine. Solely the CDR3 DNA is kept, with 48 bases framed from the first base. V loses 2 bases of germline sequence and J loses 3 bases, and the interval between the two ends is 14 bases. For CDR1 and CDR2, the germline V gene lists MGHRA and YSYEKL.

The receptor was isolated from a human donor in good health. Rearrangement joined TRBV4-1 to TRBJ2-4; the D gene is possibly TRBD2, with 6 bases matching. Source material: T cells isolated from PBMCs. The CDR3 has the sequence CASSQTREDVKNIQYF. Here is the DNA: TGCGCCAGCAGCCAAACGAGGGAGGATGTCAAAAACATTCAGTACTTC.